This is a list of T cell receptor beta chains from one sample in a study of cytomegalovirus exposure and HLA in healthy donors. Sequencing was performed with immunoSEQ multiplex PCR; in TCRdb, only in-frame clones are kept and a portion is missing. Of roughly 150,000 clones listed, more than 75% are singletons. Material for sequencing was PBMCs. These receptors were taken from a woman aged 35 to 49 in good health and CMV-seropositive. Each CDR3 is given with its conserved first and last residue. The D gene is left open where the match is weak. Part of the rows lack a size; the others show once, few, many or a class for expanded clones.

j_call cdr3_length d_call clone_size v_call cdr3_nt cdr3_aa
TRBJ2-2 14 TRBD1 few TRBV11-3 TGTGCCAGCAGCCCATCGGACAGGACCGGGGAGCTGTTTTTT CASSPSDRTGELFF
TRBJ1-1 13 - - TRBV28 TGTGCCAGCAGAAACCCCTCGGGAACTGAAGCTTTCTTT CASRNPSGTEAFF
TRBJ2-2 18 TRBD2 - TRBV4-2 TGTGCCAGCAGCCACGCGACTAGCGGGAGGACCGGGACCGGGGAGCTGTTTTTT CASSHATSGRTGTGELFF
TRBJ2-7 16 - few TRBV6-1 TGTGCCAGCAGTGAACGTCGAGCGCTACTCGGCTACGAGCAGTACTTC CASSERRALLGYEQYF
TRBJ1-1 13 - - TRBV11-3 TGTGCCAGCAGCAACCCCGACAGGAGTGAAGCTTTCTTT CASSNPDRSEAFF
TRBJ2-2 16 - - TRBV5-4 TGTGCCAGCACCTCCAGGACGGGAACGAACACCGGGGAGCTGTTTTTT CASTSRTGTNTGELFF
TRBJ2-1 16 TRBD2 - TRBV14 TGTGCCAGCAGCCAACAGAGGACTAGCGGCTACAATGAGCAGTTCTTC CASSQQRTSGYNEQFF
TRBJ2-7 18 TRBD2 - TRBV27 TGTGCCAGCAGTTTTGGCCGTCCAAGTAGCGGGAGGGCCTACGAGCAGTACTTC CASSFGRPSSGRAYEQYF
TRBJ1-4 15 - - TRBV28 TGTGCCAGCACCTCGCCGGGGGAGGGAAGGGAAAAACTGTTTTTT CASTSPGEGREKLFF
TRBJ2-1 15 TRBD2 - TRBV5-1 TGCGCCAGCAGCTTGGTTAGCGGGAGTTGGAATGAGCAGTTCTTC CASSLVSGSWNEQFF
TRBJ1-1 14 - - TRBV18 TGTGCCAGCTCACCCCCGGCCGGGTCCACTGAAGCTTTCTTT CASSPPAGSTEAFF
TRBJ2-2 14 TRBD1 - TRBV10-3 TGTGCCATCAGTGGACTTAAGGGGGCGGGGGAGCTGTTTTTT CAISGLKGAGELFF
TRBJ2-1 15 TRBD1 - TRBV11-3 TGTGCCAGCAGCTTAGGGACAGGGCTTGACAATGAGCAGTTCTTC CASSLGTGLDNEQFF
TRBJ2-1 19 TRBD2 - TRBV5-4 TGTGCCAGCAGCCCGGGAGCGACCCTAATGGGGGGGGAGACCAATGAGCAGTTCTTC CASSPGATLMGGETNEQFF
TRBJ2-3 15 - few TRBV7-2 TGTGCCAGCAGCCAGAGCGGGCATTACACAGATACGCAGTATTTT CASSQSGHYTDTQYF
TRBJ2-2 14 TRBD1 - TRBV30 TGTGCCTGGAGTCTGCAGGGGGCCCCCGGGGAGCTGTTTTTT CAWSLQGAPGELFF
TRBJ2-7 15 - - TRBV4-1 TGCGCCAGCAGCCAAGGTAATTCCAGGGGATACGAGCAGTACTTC CASSQGNSRGYEQYF